This T cell receptor beta chain was profiled in a study of blood T cells in healthy people across ages. Study observations and caveats: Older age coincided with a roughly linear decline in TCR beta diversity per million T cells. The study regarded diversity estimates from one million T cells as underestimates.

Every donor provided around 10 milliliters of peripheral blood. Notes on this clonotype: The antigen remains unidentified.

In germline, CDR1 is MGHDK, CDR2 SYGVNS. The CDR3 contains 15 residues. V was pared by 4 bases and J by 4 bases, with 17 bases between. It was with a sample-barcoded 5' primer and a J-beta primer mix that a second PCR of roughly 7 to 12 cycles was run. TCRdb analysed the 5' RACE reads with MiXCR anew, one entry per CDR3 protein. The table lists 1.5 million to 2 million distinct CDR3 sequences, 28% of them singletons. V gene TRBV25-1 combines with J gene TRBJ2-7, with D possibly TRBD2 on 7 matching bases. The source of this sequence is a woman between 25 and 40 years old in good health. The source material was blood. CDR3 in DNA: TGTGCCAGCAGTGCCCGGGTCGGGGGGCTTTACGAGCAGTACTTC. Its translation is CASSARVGGLYEQYF.